What follows is one TCR beta chain and its context. Antigen specificity is unknown. This entry is derived from a study of T cell responses to AZD1222 COVID-19 vaccine. Clones were read by immunoSEQ multiplex PCR, and TCRdb kept only the in-frame ones, dropping some. The sample consists of roughly 100,000 clones, 91% of them appearing once. Overall study findings and caveats: White British donors predominated, females outnumbered males, and clonal diversity was possibly underestimated. Vaccine-associated CD4 TCRs spanned spike, dominant at 160-218 and 743-854. Spike-specific TCR breadth and depth both grew after two AZD1222 doses. The study identified only six AZD1222 recipients as seropositive at baseline.

Trimming took 0 bases from V and 4 from J, leaving 15 bases between them. CDR1 is LGHNA and CDR2 is YSLEER in the germline V gene. The CDR3 is made up of 16 amino acids. The source material was peripheral blood, sampled on day 0 of AZD1222 vaccination. The chain combines TRBV4-3 with TRBJ1-2; no reliable D call. This clonotype was sampled from an adult in good health. The CDR3 nucleotides read TGCGCCAGCAGCCAAGACGTCCAAGGTTTTGGCTATGGCTACACCTTC. As protein: CASSQDVQGFGYGYTF.